Shown below are 2 T cell receptor beta chains from a single sample sequenced in a study of naive and memory T cell subsets. The beta constant-region primer was an equimolar mix of two oligonucleotides covering TRBC1 and TRBC2. TCRdb re-analysed the UMI-ligation and nested PCR reads in MiXCR, keeping a single row per CDR3 protein. The sample gives tens of thousands of distinct CDR3 sequences, approximately 12% of which show up once; roughly 21% is in the top ten. Sequencing was carried out using effector memory CD4+ T cells from blood. Sample subset: effector memory, CD45RA- CD27-. These receptors originate from a human donor in good health.

This chain connects TRBV28 to TRBJ2-2; no reliable D call. From germline, CDR1 is MDHEN and CDR2 SYDVKM. The CDR3 is 13 residues long. Trimming left V 7 bases short and J 0 bases short, with 6 bases between. CDR3 residues: CASMSANTGELFF. The CDR3 region has the DNA TGTGCCAGCATGTCCGCGAACACCGGGGAGCTGTTTTTT.

The chain links TRBV7-9 to TRBJ2-1; 9 positions agree with TRBD2. This CDR3 spans 18 amino acids. The V gene end was trimmed by 5 bases and the J gene end by 7 bases; junction bases not matched to a gene: 18. CDR1 is SEHNR and CDR2 is FQNEAQ in the germline V gene (reference sequence). CDR3 DNA sequence: TGTGCCAGCAGCACGTTCAAGGGACTAGCAAGGGGTAGTAATGAGCAGTTCTTC. It translates to CASSTFKGLARGSNEQFF. The whole variable domain, filled in from reference TRBV7-9 and TRBJ2-1, reads DTGVSQNPRHKITKRGQNVTFRCDPISEHNRLYWYRQTLGQGPEFLTYFQNEAQLEKSRLLSDRFSAERPKGSFSTLEIQRTEQGDSAMYLCASSTFKGLARGSNEQFFGPGTRLTVL.